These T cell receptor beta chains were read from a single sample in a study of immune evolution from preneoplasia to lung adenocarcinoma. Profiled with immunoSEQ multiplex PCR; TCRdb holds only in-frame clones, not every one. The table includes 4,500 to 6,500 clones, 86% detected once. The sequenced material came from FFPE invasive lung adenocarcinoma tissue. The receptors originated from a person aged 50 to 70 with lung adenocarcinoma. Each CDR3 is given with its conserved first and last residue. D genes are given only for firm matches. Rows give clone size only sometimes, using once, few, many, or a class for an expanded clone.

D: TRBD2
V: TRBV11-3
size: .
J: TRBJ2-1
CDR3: CASSYPSGMLHNEQFF
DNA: TGTGCCAGCAGCTACCCAAGCGGGATGCTGCACAATGAGCAGTTCTTC

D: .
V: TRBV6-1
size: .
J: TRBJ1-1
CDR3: CASSDFTGSQGEAFF
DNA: TGTGCCAGCAGTGACTTTACAGGGTCCCAGGGTGAAGCTTTCTTT

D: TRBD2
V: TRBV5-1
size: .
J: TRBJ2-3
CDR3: CASSPGTSGDFTDTQYF
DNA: TGCGCCAGCAGCCCGGGGACTAGCGGAGATTTTACAGATACGCAGTATTTT

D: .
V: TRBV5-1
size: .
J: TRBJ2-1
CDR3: CASSYGSSSPGNEQFF
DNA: TGCGCCAGCAGCTATGGGAGCTCATCGCCGGGTAATGAGCAGTTCTTC

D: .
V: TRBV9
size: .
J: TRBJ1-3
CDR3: CASSVDPVSGNTIYF
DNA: TGTGCCAGCAGCGTAGATCCGGTCTCTGGAAACACCATATATTTT

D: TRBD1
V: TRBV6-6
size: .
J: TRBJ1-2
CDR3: CASWDRGQYGYTF
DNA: TGTGCCAGCTGGGACAGGGGGCAATATGGCTACACCTTC

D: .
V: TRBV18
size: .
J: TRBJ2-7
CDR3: CASSSREYEQYF
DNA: TGTGCCAGCTCATCACGGGAGTACGAGCAGTACTTC

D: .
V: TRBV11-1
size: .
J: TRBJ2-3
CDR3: CASTSGPTDTQYF
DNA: TGTGCCAGCACCTCCGGTCCCACAGATACGCAGTATTTT

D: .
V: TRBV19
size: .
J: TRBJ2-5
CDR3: CASSKAKETQYF
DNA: TGTGCCAGTAGTAAAGCAAAAGAGACCCAGTACTTC

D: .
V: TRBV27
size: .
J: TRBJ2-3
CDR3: CASRLRAGRRSQVDTQYF
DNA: TGTGCCAGCAGGCTTAGGGCGGGTAGGCGTTCTCAGGTGGATACGCAGTATTTT

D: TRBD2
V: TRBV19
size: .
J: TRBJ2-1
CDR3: CASVGLAQKHGEQFF
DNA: TGTGCCAGCGTCGGACTAGCCCAGAAACATGGCGAGCAGTTCTTC

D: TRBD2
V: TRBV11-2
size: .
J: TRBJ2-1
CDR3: CASSISGTTNNEQFF
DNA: TGTGCCAGCAGCATCTCCGGGACTACCAACAATGAGCAGTTCTTC

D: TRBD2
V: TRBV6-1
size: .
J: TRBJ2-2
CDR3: CASSEGGTSILNRELFF
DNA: TGTGCCAGCAGTGAAGGGGGGACTAGTATTTTGAACAGGGAGCTGTTTTTT

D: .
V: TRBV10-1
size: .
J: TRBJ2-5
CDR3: CASSDQETQYF
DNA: TGCGCCAGCAGTGATCAAGAGACCCAGTACTTC

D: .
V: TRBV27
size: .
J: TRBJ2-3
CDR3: CASGDTDTQYF
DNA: TGTGCCAGCGGGGACACAGATACGCAGTATTTT

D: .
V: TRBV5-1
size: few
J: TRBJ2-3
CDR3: CASSPGSTASSSTDTQYF
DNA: TGCGCCAGCAGCCCTGGGTCGACTGCCTCTTCTAGCACAGATACGCAGTATTTT

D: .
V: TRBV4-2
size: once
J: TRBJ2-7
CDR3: CASSQGPGSYEQYF
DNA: TGTGCCAGCAGCCAAGGTCCAGGTTCCTACGAGCAGTACTTC

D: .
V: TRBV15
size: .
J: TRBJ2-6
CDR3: CATSRDLGVGANVLTF
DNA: TGTGCCACCAGCAGAGATTTGGGGGTTGGGGCCAACGTCCTGACTTTC

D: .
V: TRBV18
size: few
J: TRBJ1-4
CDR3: CASSPDGAEKLFF
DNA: TGTGCCAGCTCACCAGACGGGGCTGAAAAACTGTTTTTT

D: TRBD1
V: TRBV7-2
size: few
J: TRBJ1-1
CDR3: CASSLGGGQGFEAFF
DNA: TGTGCCAGCAGCTTAGGAGGCGGACAGGGCTTTGAAGCTTTCTTT

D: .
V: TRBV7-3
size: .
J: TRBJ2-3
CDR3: CASSPSATDTQYF
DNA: TGTGCCAGCAGCCCGTCGGCCACAGATACGCAGTATTTT

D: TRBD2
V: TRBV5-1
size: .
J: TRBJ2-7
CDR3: CASSLATSGNYEQYF
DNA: TGCGCCAGCAGCTTGGCAACTAGCGGGAACTACGAGCAGTACTTC

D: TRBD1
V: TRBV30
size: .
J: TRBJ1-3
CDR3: CAWSTRTGVVSGNTIYF
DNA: TGTGCCTGGAGTACCCGGACAGGGGTGGTCTCTGGAAACACCATATATTTT

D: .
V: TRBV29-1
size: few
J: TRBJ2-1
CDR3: CSVEDPERSSYNEQFF
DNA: TGCAGCGTTGAAGATCCAGAGCGGAGCTCCTACAATGAGCAGTTCTTC

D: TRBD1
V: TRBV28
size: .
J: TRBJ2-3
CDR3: CASSFWDRGTDTQYF
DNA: TGTGCCAGCAGTTTTTGGGACAGAGGCACAGATACGCAGTATTTT

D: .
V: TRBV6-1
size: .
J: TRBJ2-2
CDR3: CASSVTTYTGELFF
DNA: TGTGCCAGCAGTGTGACTACCTACACCGGGGAGCTGTTTTTT

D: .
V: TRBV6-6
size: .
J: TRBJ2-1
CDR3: CASSYSFPQENEQFF
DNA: TGTGCCAGCAGTTACTCTTTCCCCCAAGAGAATGAGCAGTTCTTC

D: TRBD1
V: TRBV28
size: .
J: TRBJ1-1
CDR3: CASSSQTGMEAFF
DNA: TGTGCCAGCAGTTCTCAGACAGGGATGGAAGCTTTCTTT

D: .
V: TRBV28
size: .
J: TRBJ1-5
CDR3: CASSLKAGGQPQHF
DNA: TGTGCCAGCAGTTTGAAGGCAGGTGGACAGCCCCAGCATTTT

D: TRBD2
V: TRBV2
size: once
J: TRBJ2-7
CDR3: CASRAGGRYEQYF
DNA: TGTGCCAGCCGAGCGGGGGGCAGGTACGAGCAGTACTTC

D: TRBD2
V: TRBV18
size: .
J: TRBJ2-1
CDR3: CASSLGTSGNNEQFF
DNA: TGTGCCAGCTCCCTCGGGACTAGCGGGAACAATGAGCAGTTCTTC

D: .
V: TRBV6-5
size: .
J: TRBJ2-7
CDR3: CASSYKDTTYEQYF
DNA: TGTGCCAGCAGTTACAAGGACACCACCTACGAGCAGTACTTC

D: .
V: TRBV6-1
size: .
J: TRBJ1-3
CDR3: CASTTTGSGNTIYF
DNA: TGTGCCAGCACTACGACAGGCTCTGGAAACACCATATATTTT

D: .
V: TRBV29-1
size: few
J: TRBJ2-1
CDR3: CSVERLAEFF
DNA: TGCAGCGTTGAACGGCTAGCAGAGTTCTTC

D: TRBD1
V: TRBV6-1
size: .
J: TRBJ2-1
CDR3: CASSGWDRGRNEQFF
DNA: TGTGCCAGCAGTGGGTGGGACAGGGGGCGAAATGAGCAGTTCTTC

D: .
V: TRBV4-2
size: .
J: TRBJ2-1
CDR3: CASSQGGVFIF
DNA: TGTGCCAGCAGCCAAGGTGGGGTCTTCATCTTC

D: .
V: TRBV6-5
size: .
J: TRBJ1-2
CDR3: CASSYSDRVGYGYTF
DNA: TGTGCCAGCAGTTACTCGGACCGGGTGGGGTATGGCTACACCTTC

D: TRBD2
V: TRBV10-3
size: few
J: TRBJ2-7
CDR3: CAISESGTPYEQYF
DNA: TGTGCCATCAGTGAGAGCGGGACCCCCTACGAGCAGTACTTC

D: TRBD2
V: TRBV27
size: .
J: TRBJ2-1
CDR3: CASSPREGEQFF
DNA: TGTGCCAGCAGCCCCAGGGAGGGTGAGCAGTTCTTC

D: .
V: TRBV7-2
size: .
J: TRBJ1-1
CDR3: CASSLVTGMNTEAFF
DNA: TGTGCCAGCAGCTTAGTTACGGGAATGAACACTGAAGCTTTCTTT

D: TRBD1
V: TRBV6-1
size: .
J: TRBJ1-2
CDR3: CASSEARTGDPGYTF
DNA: TGTGCCAGCAGTGAAGCCCGGACAGGGGATCCTGGCTACACCTTC

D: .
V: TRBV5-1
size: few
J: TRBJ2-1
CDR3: CASSLVGVSEQFF
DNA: TGCGCCAGCAGCTTGGTAGGCGTTTCCGAGCAGTTCTTC

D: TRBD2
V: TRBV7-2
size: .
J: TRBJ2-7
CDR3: CASSSAGLAGPYEQYF
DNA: TGTGCCAGCAGCTCAGCCGGACTAGCGGGCCCTTACGAGCAGTACTTC